A selection of T cell receptor beta chains follows, all from one sample in a study of beta chain features in type 1 diabetes. Measured with immunoSEQ multiplex PCR; TCRdb has only the in-frame clones, and not every one. The sample consists of more than 100,000 clones, approximately 10% of them appearing once. Sequenced material: central memory CD4+ T cells from blood. The receptors derive from a man younger than 45 with type 1 diabetes. CDR3s include the opening cysteine and the closing phenylalanine or tryptophan. D genes are given only for firm matches. The size of a clone is reported for some rows only, either as once, few or many, or as a class for expanded clones.

j_call clone_size cdr3_length d_call v_call cdr3_aa cdr3_nt
TRBJ1-2 many 14 TRBD1 TRBV5-4 CASSATGEGYGYTF TGTGCCAGCAGTGCGACAGGGGAGGGCTATGGCTACACCTTC
TRBJ2-1 few 15 NA TRBV7-3 CASSLMGEAAREQFF TGTGCCAGCAGCTTAATGGGGGAGGCGGCGCGGGAGCAGTTCTTC
TRBJ1-4 few 11 NA TRBV19 CASRVGEKLFF TGTGCCAGCAGGGTTGGAGAAAAACTGTTTTTT
TRBJ2-7 NA 12 NA TRBV4-1 CASGSGAYEQYF TGCGCCAGCGGATCCGGGGCCTACGAGCAGTACTTC
TRBJ1-5 NA 16 NA TRBV7-2 CASSHGARYSNQPQHF TGTGCCAGCAGCCATGGGGCGCGTTATAGCAATCAGCCCCAGCATTTT
TRBJ1-1 NA 15 NA TRBV25-1 CASSEYGGVFPWAFF TGTGCCAGCAGTGAATACGGAGGGGTCTTCCCCTGGGCTTTCTTT
TRBJ2-1 NA 17 TRBD2 TRBV7-6 CASSLDQSGVSYNEQFF TGTGCCAGCAGCTTAGACCAGAGCGGGGTCTCCTACAATGAGCAGTTCTTC
TRBJ1-1 few 14 NA TRBV7-9 CASSPRWRDTEAFF TGTGCCAGCAGCCCACGGTGGCGGGACACTGAAGCTTTCTTT
TRBJ1-2 NA 14 TRBD1 TRBV2 CASSTGQGYGGYTF TGTGCCAGCAGTACGGGACAGGGATACGGTGGCTACACCTTC
TRBJ2-5 NA 16 TRBD2 TRBV19 CASSFRLAGGQETQYF TGTGCCAGTAGTTTCCGACTAGCGGGGGGACAAGAGACCCAGTACTTC
TRBJ2-6 medium-sized 16 NA TRBV19 CASSTGAFLGANVLTF TGTGCCAGTAGTACTGGGGCGTTTCTGGGGGCCAACGTCCTGACTTTC
TRBJ2-5 few 14 NA TRBV25-1 CASSEKRRGETQYF TGTGCCAGCAGTGAAAAGCGGCGGGGAGAGACCCAGTACTTC
TRBJ2-2 NA 14 NA TRBV4-3 CASSLSWNTGELFF TGCGCCAGCAGCCTGAGCTGGAACACCGGGGAGCTGTTTTTT